This TCR beta chain was profiled in a study of T cells in Graves' hyperthyroidism and ophthalmopathy. Among the patients, aged 18 to 65, hyperthyroidism was newly diagnosed and had lasted under 2 months. Overall study results and limits: Patients with ophthalmopathy were separated from those with stable hyperthyroidism by a 13 V-J model.

Regarding this clonotype: Its antigen is unknown.

What was amplified from RNA transcripts were TCR beta CDR3 regions. The HTBI primer set was used in a first-round RT-PCR of the TCR CDR3. TCRdb recomputed calls from the multiplex PCR reads with MiXCR, one row per CDR3 protein. The sample includes approximately 600,000 distinct CDR3 sequences, approximately 13% seen only once; the top ten take 5.5% to 7.5%. The sequence derives from a young woman with Graves' hyperthyroidism that later progressed to Graves' ophthalmopathy. The sequencing sample was made of blood.

CDR3 residues: CASSFSGAQETQYF. CDR3 sequence (DNA): TGTGCCAGCAGTTTTTCAGGGGCCCAAGAGACCCAGTACTTC. The chain employs TRBV27 and TRBJ2-5; TRBD1 might be the D (6 bases). CDR3 length equals 14 residues. Germline V gene lookup returns CDR1 MNHEY and CDR2 SMNVEV (reference sequence). V gave up 3 bases and J gave up 1 base, with 9 bases separating them.